One sample yielded the 24 T cell receptor beta chains listed below, sequenced in a study of somatic mutations in cytotoxic T cells in rheumatoid arthritis. Produced via immunoSEQ multiplex PCR; TCRdb's table is partial and in-frame only. Here the sample spans about 7,000 clones, around 60% being singletons. What was sequenced was CD8+ T cells sorted from blood. The receptors were sampled from a woman between 40 and 55 years old in good health.

The chain combines TRBV5-5 with TRBJ2-7, with 7 bases matching TRBD1. The CDR3 has 13 amino acids. Germline CDR1 is SGHKS and CDR2 is YYEKEE (reference sequence). Unmatched junction bases numbered 4, after V lost 4 bases and J lost 3 bases. The CDR3 protein is CASSPDRIYEQYF. The CDR3 DNA follows: TGTGCCAGCAGCCCGGACAGGATCTACGAGCAGTACTTC.

V gene TRBV7-9 combines with J gene TRBJ2-3; no reliable D call. The CDR3 consists of 12 residues. The V gene lost 1 base and the J gene lost 3 bases, with 2 bases spanning the gap. Germline V gene sequence: CDR1 SEHNR, CDR2 FQNEAQ (reference sequence). CDR3 in DNA: TGTGCCAGCAGCTTAGGAACAGATACGCAGTATTTT. Translation: CASSLGTDTQYF. Looking up the rest from reference TRBV7-9 and TRBJ2-3 gives the full variable domain: DTGVSQNPRHKITKRGQNVTFRCDPISEHNRLYWYRQTLGQGPEFLTYFQNEAQLEKSRLLSDRFSAERPKGSFSTLEIQRTEQGDSAMYLCASSLGTDTQYFGPGTRLTVL.

The rearrangement uses TRBV5-6 and TRBJ2-2; D possibly corresponds to TRBD2 (5 bases). The CDR3 extends over 12 amino acids. CDR1 is SGHDT and CDR2 is YYEEEE in the germline V gene. V dropped 3 bases and J dropped 9 bases, with 9 bases sitting between them. The CDR3 DNA follows: TGTGCCAGCAGCTCCGAGGGATGGGAGCTGTTTTTT. Protein sequence: CASSSEGWELFF.

This clone appeared a few times. The V call is TRBV5-6, the J call TRBJ2-7; the match to TRBD2 covers 8 bases. From germline, CDR1 is SGHDT and CDR2 YYEEEE. The CDR3 has 14 amino acids. Germline trimming cut 0 bases from V and 7 bases from J; bases unmatched to any gene: 6. The CDR3 DNA follows: TGTGCCAGCAGCTTGGAAGCGGGAGTTCAGGAGCAGTACTTC. It codes for CASSLEAGVQEQYF.

The V and J genes are TRBV6-4 and TRBJ2-5; either TRBD1 or TRBD2 may fit D (5 bases each). Per the germline V gene, CDR1 is MRHNA and CDR2 is SNTAGT. The CDR3 consists of 14 residues. Trimming left V 2 bases short and J 10 bases short, with 17 bases between. CDR3 region: CASSDGFEGSIQYF. For the CDR3, the DNA is TGTGCCAGCAGTGACGGTTTTGAGGGGAGTATCCAGTACTTC.

DNA for the CDR3: TGCGCCAGCAGCTTGGACAGGGGCACCTACGAGCAGTACTTC. It specifies CASSLDRGTYEQYF. The chain is built from TRBV5-1 and TRBJ2-7; 7 bases align to TRBD1. Germline V CDR1 and CDR2: SGHRS, YFSETQ. This CDR3 is 14 amino acids long. Trimming removed 0 bases from V and 2 bases from J; junction bases left unmatched: 2.

The chain employs TRBV5-1 and TRBJ2-3; D may be TRBD2 (6 bases). This CDR3 region has 14 residues. The germline CDR1 and CDR2 sequences are SGHRS and YFSETQ. Trimming shortened V by 4 bases and J by 6 bases, and 15 bases separated the two germline ends. The CDR3 is CASSPGGGSDTQYF. The CDR3, as DNA: TGCGCCAGCAGCCCCGGTGGAGGGTCTGATACGCAGTATTTT. Full variable domain (outside the CDR3, taken from reference TRBV5-1 and TRBJ2-3): KAGVTQTPRYLIKTRGQQVTLSCSPISGHRSVSWYQQTPGQGLQFLFEYFSETQRNKGNFPGRFSGRQFSNSRSEMNVSTLELGDSALYLCASSPGGGSDTQYFGPGTRLTVL.

This clone counts as large. CDR3 DNA sequence: TGTGCCAGCAGCAGGAGTTTCCCTGCGGACCAAGAGACCCAGTACTTC. Translated, it gives CASSRSFPADQETQYF. V usage is TRBV7-9 and J usage is TRBJ2-5; D is uncertain. Trimming took 5 bases from V and 0 from J, leaving 16 bases between them. The germline gives CDR1 SEHNR, CDR2 FQNEAQ (reference sequence). This CDR3 contains 16 residues.

The chain couples TRBV5-4 to TRBJ1-2, with D maybe TRBD1 (6 bases). V was trimmed by 4 bases and J by 0 bases, leaving 10 bases between them. CDR1 and CDR2 (germline): SGHNT, YYREEE (reference sequence). The CDR3 consists of 14 residues. CDR3 region: CASSLRGSNYGYTF. For the CDR3, the DNA is TGTGCCAGCAGCCTCAGGGGCTCTAACTATGGCTACACCTTC.

The chain recombines TRBV5-6 with TRBJ2-3; no clear D gene. The CDR3 has 13 residues. V lost 2 bases and J lost 4, with 8 bases in between. Germline V gene lookup returns CDR1 SGHDT and CDR2 YYEEEE. This chain's CDR3 is CASSLWPPDTQYF. In DNA form, the CDR3 reads TGTGCCAGCAGCTTATGGCCACCAGATACGCAGTATTTT.

V usage is TRBV6-5 and J usage is TRBJ1-1; no reliable D call. Germline CDR1 reads MNHEY; CDR2 reads SVGAGI. V was shortened by 2 bases and J by 2 bases, with 12 bases between the two germline ends. The length of the CDR3 is 15 residues. CDR3 loop: CASSYDAGLNTEAFF. The DNA of the CDR3 is TGTGCCAGCAGTTACGACGCAGGATTAAACACTGAAGCTTTCTTT.

The genes are TRBV13 and TRBJ2-7; the D call may be TRBD1 or TRBD2 (5 bases each). The V end was cut by 4 bases, the J end by 0 bases, with 10 bases between. This CDR3 spans 14 amino acids. The V gene's germline CDR1 is PRHDT and CDR2 FYEKMQ (reference sequence). DNA for the CDR3: TGTGCCAGCAGCTCGGGACCTCGCTCCTACGAGCAGTACTTC. It specifies CASSSGPRSYEQYF.

This clone was observed a few times. The V gene is TRBV6-1, the J gene TRBJ1-2; D is undetermined. Deletions cut 2 bases from V and 6 bases from J, with 10 bases between. The CDR3 sequence is 13 residues long. Per the germline V gene, CDR1 is MNHNS and CDR2 is SASEGT. The CDR3: CASSEQTHHGYTF. In DNA form, the CDR3 reads TGTGCCAGCAGTGAACAGACTCATCATGGCTACACCTTC.

The genes are TRBV7-6 and TRBJ2-7; possibly TRBD2 for D (5 bases). The ends were cut back, 5 bases at V and 3 bases at J, with 11 bases in the middle. Per germline, CDR1 SGHVS and CDR2 FNYEAQ. The CDR3 spans 13 residues. The CDR3 DNA reads as TGTGCCAGCAGCCAAGGACTCGGCTACGAGCAGTACTTC. Translating it yields CASSQGLGYEQYF.

This clone was detected only a few times. The J gene is TRBJ2-1, the V gene TRBV27, with TRBD1 identical over 8 bases. The CDR3 loop spans 16 amino acids. The V gene end was trimmed by 0 bases and the J gene end by 3 bases; junction bases not matched to a gene: 4. The germline V gene has CDR1 MNHEY and CDR2 SMNVEV (reference sequence). The CDR3 DNA reads TGTGCCAGCAGTTTATCCCTCGACAGGGGCTACAATGAGCAGTTCTTC. Translation gives CASSLSLDRGYNEQFF.

This chain uses TRBV2 with TRBJ1-2; possibly TRBD1 for D (6 bases). The V end lost 2 bases, the J end lost 0 bases, and 10 bases lay between the germline ends. This CDR3 has 15 residues. CDR1 and CDR2 from the germline V gene are SNHLY and FYNNEI. In nucleotides, the CDR3 is TGTGCCAGCAGTGAATTGACAGGTTCTAACTATGGCTACACCTTC. Protein: CASSELTGSNYGYTF.

J is TRBJ2-7 and V is TRBV29-1, with TRBD2 matching 14 bases. CDR1 SQVTM and CDR2 ANQGSEA come from the germline V gene. J was trimmed by 4 bases and V by 4 bases; bases with no gene match: 6. This CDR3 spans 15 amino acids. Written as DNA, the CDR3 is TGCAGCGTTGTGGGGGGGACTAGCGGGAGTTACGAGCAGTACTTC. Encoded protein: CSVVGGTSGSYEQYF.

This clone has only one observation. CDR3: CASSSYGESTDTQYF. The CDR3 region has the DNA TGTGCCAGCAGCTCGTATGGGGAAAGCACAGATACGCAGTATTTT. This rearrangement joins TRBV7-2 to TRBJ2-3; D is uncertain. CDR3 length: 15 amino acids. V lost 4 bases and J lost 0, with 11 bases in between. Per germline, CDR1 SGHTA and CDR2 FQGNSA. Supplemented by reference TRBV7-2 and TRBJ2-3, the full variable domain reads GAGVSQSPSNKVTEKGKDVELRCDPISGHTALYWYRQSLGQGLEFLIYFQGNSAPDKSGLPSDRFSAERTGGSVSTLTIQRTQQEDSAVYLCASSSYGESTDTQYFGPGTRLTVL.

The gene calls are TRBV7-8 and TRBJ2-1; TRBD2 agrees at 13 bases. Germline V gene lookup returns CDR1 SGHVS and CDR2 FQNEAQ. This CDR3 is built from 15 residues. The trim removed 1 base at V and 9 bases at J, leaving 3 bases unmatched. This CDR3 is CASSLGLAGGFEQFF. The CDR3 DNA follows: TGTGCCAGCAGCTTAGGACTAGCGGGAGGCTTTGAGCAGTTCTTC.

The chain uses TRBV5-1 and TRBJ2-7; TRBD1 matches 9 bases. The ends lost 1 base at V and 5 bases at J; junction bases unmatched: 7. CDR1 SGHRS and CDR2 YFSETQ come from the germline V gene. The CDR3 has 15 amino acids. CDR3 loop: CASSLLGQGNDEQYF. CDR3 nucleotides: TGCGCCAGCAGCTTGCTGGGACAGGGTAATGACGAGCAGTACTTC.

In its sample, this clone ranks as medium-sized (0.01 to 0.1%). The chain has TRBV4-2 and TRBJ2-7, with 8 bases identical to TRBD1. This CDR3 contains 15 residues. The V and J ends lost 0 bases and 4 bases, in that order; junction bases with no gene match: 5. CDR1 and CDR2 from the germline V gene are LGHNA and YNFKEQ. CDR3 in amino acids: CASSQEQGVLYEQYF. The CDR3 DNA sequence: TGTGCCAGCAGCCAAGAACAGGGGGTCTTGTACGAGCAGTACTTC.

The chain employs TRBV9 and TRBJ1-4; D ambiguous. V was trimmed by 0 bases and J by 2 bases, leaving 8 bases between them. The CDR3 is 15 amino acids. Germline CDR1 is SGDLS and CDR2 is YYNGEE. CDR3 DNA sequence: TGTGCCAGCAGCGTAGATGGAGGGACTAATGAAAAACTGTTTTTT. Amino acid sequence: CASSVDGGTNEKLFF. The variable domain in full, with the rest retrieved from reference TRBV9 and TRBJ1-4, is DSGVTQTPKHLITATGQRVTLRCSPRSGDLSVYWYQQSLDQGLQFLIQYYNGEERAKGNILERFSAQQFPDLHSELNLSSLELGDSALYFCASSVDGGTNEKLFFGSGTQLSVL.

This clone appeared a few times. The chain uses TRBV2 and TRBJ2-3, with D possibly matching TRBD2 (5 bases). The CDR3 contains 15 residues. Trimming pared 3 bases from V and 2 bases from J, leaving 12 bases between. Germline V lookup: CDR1 SNHLY, CDR2 FYNNEI. This CDR3 reads CASSDRAVYTDTQYF. The CDR3 nucleotides are TGTGCCAGCAGTGATCGAGCGGTATACACAGATACGCAGTATTTT.

This rearrangement joins TRBV11-3 to TRBJ2-1, with D perhaps matching TRBD1 (6 bases). V lost 6 bases and J lost 2, with 11 bases in between. The CDR3 consists of 14 residues. Germline CDR1 reads SGHNT; CDR2 reads YENEEA. DNA of the CDR3: TGTGCCAGCAGGGAAGGGGGAGCCTACAATGAGCAGTTCTTC. Residues: CASREGGAYNEQFF.